The 23 T cell receptor beta chains reported below all come from one sample, sequenced in a study of shared clonotypes between healthy human individuals. Sequenced by immunoSEQ multiplex PCR; TCRdb stores in-frame clones only, minus some. The data hold millions of clones, with approximately 95% observed a single time. The sequencing sample was made of naive CD4+ T cells sorted from blood. Subset: CD45RA+ positively selected. These receptors originate from a man between 18 and 29 years old in good health.

This chain joins TRBV18 and TRBJ2-3; D remains ambiguous. Germline CDR1 and CDR2: KGHSH and LQKENI. V was cut by 4 bases and J by 6 bases, with 11 bases left in between. This CDR3 comprises 13 residues. DNA for the CDR3: TGTGCCAGCTCACAAACGGCCTTGGATACGCAGTATTTT. It codes for CASSQTALDTQYF.

This clone was seen once. V and J are TRBV15 and TRBJ2-5, with 8 nucleotides matching TRBD2. Trimming removed 4 bases from V and 3 bases from J; junction bases left unmatched: 4. The germline gives CDR1 LNHNV, CDR2 YYDKDF (reference sequence). The CDR3 extends over 14 amino acids. The CDR3 sequence is CATSTFSGEETQYF. The CDR3 nucleotides are TGTGCCACCAGCACCTTTAGCGGGGAAGAGACCCAGTACTTC.

At least ten counts were recorded for this clone. The V and J genes are TRBV18 and TRBJ2-7; maybe TRBD2 (6 bases). CDR3 length: 13 amino acids. Germline assignment: CDR1 KGHSH and CDR2 LQKENI. The V end was cut by 6 bases, the J end by 2 bases, with 11 bases between. Here the CDR3 DNA reads TGTGCCAGCTCGGAGGGAGGCCCCTACGAGCAGTACTTC. Protein product: CASSEGGPYEQYF.

The chain uses TRBV7-9 and TRBJ1-4, with D unresolved. Germline values: CDR1 SEHNR, CDR2 FQNEAQ (reference sequence). The V end lost 0 bases, the J end lost 8 bases, and 13 bases lay between the germline ends. The CDR3 is 15 residues long. CDR3 DNA sequence: TGTGCCAGCAGCTTAGCCTCAAACGTGAAAGAAAAACTGTTTTTT. Translation: CASSLASNVKEKLFF. Supplemented by reference TRBV7-9 and TRBJ1-4, the full variable domain reads DTGVSQNPRHKITKRGQNVTFRCDPISEHNRLYWYRQTLGQGPEFLTYFQNEAQLEKSRLLSDRFSAERPKGSFSTLEIQRTEQGDSAMYLCASSLASNVKEKLFFGSGTQLSVL.

The chain uses TRBV7-6 and TRBJ2-3, with TRBD2 as a possible D gene (5 bases). Looked up from germline, CDR1 is SGHVS and CDR2 is FNYEAQ. V was clipped by 0 bases and J by 3 bases, with 13 bases between them. This CDR3 is 16 amino acids long. The CDR3 DNA sequence: TGTGCCAGCAGCTTAGCAACGGGGAGTGGTACAGATACGCAGTATTTT. Amino acids: CASSLATGSGTDTQYF.

This clone was counted once. The chain uses TRBV6-5 and TRBJ1-4, with D unclear. CDR3 length: 15 residues. V shed 5 bases and J shed 3 bases, with 13 bases lying between them. Germline V lookup: CDR1 MNHEY, CDR2 SVGAGI. The CDR3 nucleotides read TGTGCCAGCAGTCGAGACATGCACCCTAATGAAAAACTGTTTTTT. It encodes CASSRDMHPNEKLFF.

This sequence joins TRBV6-1 and TRBJ2-7, with 8 bases identical to TRBD1. The CDR3 is 14 amino acids. Germline values: CDR1 MNHNS, CDR2 SASEGT. V shed 8 bases, J shed 1 base, and the junction held 7 bases outside the gene matches. This chain's CDR3 is CASQDRAQSYEQYF. In DNA, the CDR3 is TGTGCCAGCCAGGACAGGGCCCAATCCTACGAGCAGTACTTC.

The rearrangement uses TRBV5-1 and TRBJ2-2, with D tentatively TRBD1 (6 bases). V shed 4 bases and J shed 4 bases, with 14 bases lying between them. From germline, CDR1 is SGHRS and CDR2 YFSETQ. The CDR3 spans 15 residues. The DNA for the CDR3 is TGCGCCAGCAGCCCCGTGGGCAGGGGCACCGGGGAGCTGTTTTTT. Protein: CASSPVGRGTGELFF. The entire variable domain, with the rest obtained from reference TRBV5-1 and TRBJ2-2, is as follows: KAGVTQTPRYLIKTRGQQVTLSCSPISGHRSVSWYQQTPGQGLQFLFEYFSETQRNKGNFPGRFSGRQFSNSRSEMNVSTLELGDSALYLCASSPVGRGTGELFFGEGSRLTVL.

The chain recombines TRBV6-1 with TRBJ1-6, with TRBD1 matching over 12 bases. CDR3 length: 16 residues. Germline trimming cut 3 bases from V and 6 bases from J; bases unmatched to any gene: 3. Germline assignment: CDR1 MNHNS and CDR2 SASEGT. CDR3 sequence reads: CASSDRDRGPNSPLHF. As DNA, the CDR3 is TGTGCCAGCAGTGATAGGGACAGGGGGCCTAATTCACCCCTCCACTTT.

V usage is TRBV6-1 and J usage is TRBJ2-7; maybe TRBD2 (5 bases). The germline V and J ends were trimmed by 10 bases and 3 bases, with 7 bases remaining between them. The CDR3 spans 10 residues. Germline V lookup: CDR1 MNHNS, CDR2 SASEGT. For the CDR3, the DNA is TGTGCCACCGGGGACTACGAGCAGTACTTC. Translating gives CATGDYEQYF.

The chain links TRBV5-1 to TRBJ2-3, with 7 bases matching TRBD2. Looked up from germline, CDR1 is SGHRS and CDR2 is YFSETQ. This CDR3 spans 17 amino acids. Losses at the gene ends were 2 bases for V and 0 bases for J; bases not matched to a gene: 9. In nucleotides, the CDR3 is TGCGCCAGCAGCTTCGGGGGGTCGAGTGCTAGCACAGATACGCAGTATTTT. Translated, it gives CASSFGGSSASTDTQYF. The full variable domain, rest sourced from reference TRBV5-1 and TRBJ2-3, is KAGVTQTPRYLIKTRGQQVTLSCSPISGHRSVSWYQQTPGQGLQFLFEYFSETQRNKGNFPGRFSGRQFSNSRSEMNVSTLELGDSALYLCASSFGGSSASTDTQYFGPGTRLTVL.

The chain employs TRBV9 and TRBJ2-1; D possibly uses TRBD1 or TRBD2 (5 bases each). Trimming left V 1 base short and J 6 bases short, with 11 bases between. CDR3 length: 14 residues. Germline assignment: CDR1 SGDLS and CDR2 YYNGEE. The CDR3 spells CASSVLGESNEQFF. CDR3 sequence (DNA): TGTGCCAGCAGCGTACTGGGGGAGTCCAATGAGCAGTTCTTC.

About this clone itself: The identical CDR3 is also encoded by other nucleotide sequences in the sample. The rearrangement joins TRBV10-3 to TRBJ2-2; the D gene could be TRBD1 or TRBD2 (5 bases each). The CDR3 is 15 residues long. Germline CDR1 is ENHRY and CDR2 is SYGVKD. V shed 5 bases and J shed 3 bases, with 13 bases lying between them. CDR3 DNA: TGTGCCATCAGTCCGGGGCAGGGAGACACCGGGGAGCTGTTTTTT. It translates to CAISPGQGDTGELFF.

This sequence joins TRBV11-3 and TRBJ2-5; 7 bases agree with TRBD2. Per the germline V gene, CDR1 is SGHNT and CDR2 is YENEEA. Germline trimming cut 1 base from V and 5 bases from J; bases unmatched to any gene: 7. The CDR3 covers 15 residues. CDR3 nucleotide sequence: TGTGCCAGCAGCTTAGGGGGGGGAAAGTCCGAGACCCAGTACTTC. It yields the protein CASSLGGGKSETQYF.

Remarks on this clone: The junction shows a germline mismatch at one end, possibly a read error. The rearrangement uses TRBV11-2 and TRBJ2-7; D is perhaps TRBD1 (6 bases). Germline assignment: CDR1 SGHAT and CDR2 FQNNGV. There are 15 residues in the CDR3. The CDR3 protein is CASSSLGQGYYEQYF. CDR3 bases: TGTGCCAGTAGCTCACTGGGTCAGGGGTACTACGAGCAGTACTTC.

J is TRBJ2-1 and V is TRBV27; the match to TRBD1 covers 9 bases. The CDR3 is 15 residues long. V gave up 5 bases and J gave up 3 bases; unmatched junction bases: 5. Germline values: CDR1 MNHEY, CDR2 SMNVEV (reference sequence). The CDR3: CASSQTGGSYNEQFF. For the CDR3, the DNA is TGTGCCAGCAGTCAGACAGGGGGAAGCTACAATGAGCAGTTCTTC.

The chain uses TRBV18 and TRBJ2-2; D might be TRBD1 (6 bases). V lost 3 bases and J lost 4, with 12 bases in between. CDR1 KGHSH and CDR2 LQKENI come from the germline V gene. There are 15 residues in the CDR3. CDR3 nucleotide sequence: TGTGCCAGCTCACCTATGCAGGGGCCCACCGGGGAGCTGTTTTTT. Its translation is CASSPMQGPTGELFF.

To note about this clone: Within the sample, other DNA sequences also encode this same CDR3. The chain has TRBV29-1 and TRBJ1-2; the match to TRBD1 covers 8 bases. In germline, CDR1 is SQVTM, CDR2 ANQGSEA. This CDR3 has 12 residues. With 4 bases clipped from V and 2 bases from J, the junction kept 0 bases outside the gene matches. The CDR3 nucleotides are TGCAGCGTTGGGGACAGGAACTATGGCTACACCTTC. Its translation is CSVGDRNYGYTF.

Comments on this clone: A much bigger clone sits one base away, suggesting this may be a read error. The CDR3 DNA sequence: TGTGCCAGCAGCTTACTCCACTACGAGCAGTACTTC. Encoded protein: CASSLLHYEQYF. This rearrangement joins TRBV11-2 to TRBJ2-7, with D hard to call. V was pared by 2 bases and J by 3 bases, with 5 bases between. The CDR3 has 12 residues. Germline V gene lookup returns CDR1 SGHAT and CDR2 FQNNGV.

The chain combines TRBV19 with TRBJ2-5; D perhaps matches TRBD1 (5 bases). Trimming removed 7 bases at V and 1 base at J, with 13 bases between. The CDR3 extends over 14 amino acids. Germline loops: CDR1 LNHDA, CDR2 SQIVND (reference sequence). Written as DNA, the CDR3 is TGTGCCAGTAAGGGGTCAATGGTCCAAGAGACCCAGTACTTC. Translated, it gives CASKGSMVQETQYF.

The chain carries TRBV6-6 and TRBJ2-2, with D unresolved. This CDR3 region has 15 residues. Germline V gene data show CDR1 as MNHNY and CDR2 as SVGAGI (reference sequence). V lost 6 bases and J 0 bases, leaving 11 bases between the germline ends. CDR3 in DNA: TGTGCCAGCAGGCGTTCGGCCGCGAACACCGGGGAGCTGTTTTTT. Its protein is CASRRSAANTGELFF.

This rearrangement joins TRBV6-1 to TRBJ1-2; D uncertain. Germline lookup yields CDR1 MNHNS and CDR2 SASEGT. Between the trimmed V and J ends, which lost 4 bases and 5 bases, there was a span of 8 bases. The CDR3 length is 12 residues. CDR3 amino acids: CASSGSIYGYTF. The CDR3 nucleotides read TGTGCCAGCAGTGGATCGATTTATGGCTACACCTTC.

This rearrangement joins TRBV9 to TRBJ1-5; D unresolved. Germline V gene data show CDR1 as SGDLS and CDR2 as YYNGEE. The CDR3 has 13 residues. Trimming took off 0 bases at V and 6 bases at J, with 7 bases between the two ends. The CDR3 sequence: CASSVGESQPQHF. DNA for the CDR3: TGTGCCAGCAGCGTAGGAGAGAGTCAGCCCCAGCATTTT.